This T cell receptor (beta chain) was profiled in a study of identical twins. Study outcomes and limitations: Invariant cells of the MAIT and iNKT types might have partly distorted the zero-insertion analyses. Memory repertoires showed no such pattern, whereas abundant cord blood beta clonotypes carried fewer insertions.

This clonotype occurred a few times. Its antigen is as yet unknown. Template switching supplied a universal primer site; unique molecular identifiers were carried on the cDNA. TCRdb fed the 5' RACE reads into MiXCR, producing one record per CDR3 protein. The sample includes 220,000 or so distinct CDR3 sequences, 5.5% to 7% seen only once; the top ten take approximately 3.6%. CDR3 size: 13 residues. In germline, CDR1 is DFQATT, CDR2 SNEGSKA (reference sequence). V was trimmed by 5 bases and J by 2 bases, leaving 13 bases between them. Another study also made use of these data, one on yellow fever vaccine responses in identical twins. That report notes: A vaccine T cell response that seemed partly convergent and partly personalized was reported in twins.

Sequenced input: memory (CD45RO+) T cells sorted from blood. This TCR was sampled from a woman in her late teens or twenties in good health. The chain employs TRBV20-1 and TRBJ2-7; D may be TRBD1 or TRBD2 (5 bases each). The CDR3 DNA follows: TGCAGTGCTGTCCGGGACGGAACCTACGAGCAGTACTTC. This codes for CSAVRDGTYEQYF.